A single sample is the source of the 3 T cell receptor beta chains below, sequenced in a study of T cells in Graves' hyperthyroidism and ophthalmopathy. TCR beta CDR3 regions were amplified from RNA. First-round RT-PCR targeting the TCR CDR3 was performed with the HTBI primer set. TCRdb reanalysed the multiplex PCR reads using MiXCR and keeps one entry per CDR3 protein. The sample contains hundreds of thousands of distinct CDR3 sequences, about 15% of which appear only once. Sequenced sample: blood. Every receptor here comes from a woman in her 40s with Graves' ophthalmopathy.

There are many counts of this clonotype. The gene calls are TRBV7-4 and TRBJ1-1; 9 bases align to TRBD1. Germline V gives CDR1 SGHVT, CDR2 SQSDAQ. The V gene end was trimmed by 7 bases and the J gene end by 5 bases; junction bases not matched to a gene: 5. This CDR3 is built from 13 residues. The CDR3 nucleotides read TGTGCCAGCAAAACGACAGGGGGGACTGAAGCTTTCTTT. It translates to CASKTTGGTEAFF.

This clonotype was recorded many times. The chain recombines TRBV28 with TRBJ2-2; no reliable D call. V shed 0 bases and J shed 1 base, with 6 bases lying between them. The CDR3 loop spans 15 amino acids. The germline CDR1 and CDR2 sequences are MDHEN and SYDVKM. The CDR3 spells CASSLWSLNTGELFF. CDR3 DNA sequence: TGTGCCAGCAGTTTATGGAGCCTGAACACCGGGGAGCTGTTTTTT.

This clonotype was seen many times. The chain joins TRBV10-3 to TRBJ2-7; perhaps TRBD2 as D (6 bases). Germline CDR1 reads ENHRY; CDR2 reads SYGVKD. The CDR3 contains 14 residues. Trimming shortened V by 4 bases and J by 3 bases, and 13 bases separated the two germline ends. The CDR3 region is CAISVYQGGYEQYF. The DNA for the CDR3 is TGTGCCATCAGTGTGTACCAGGGAGGCTACGAGCAGTACTTC.